Below are 26 T cell receptor beta chains sequenced from a single sample in a study of identical twins. A single record per CDR3 protein comes from TCRdb applying MiXCR to the 5' RACE reads. This sample has roughly 690,000 distinct CDR3 sequences, with around 6% found just once. The sample consisted of naive T cells sorted from blood. These receptor sequences come from a man between 18 and 35 years old in good health.

In its sample, this clonotype was seen many times. The chain has TRBV10-3 and TRBJ2-1; D call uncertain. Per germline, CDR1 ENHRY and CDR2 SYGVKD. The V end lost 2 bases, the J end lost 7 bases, and 12 bases lay between the germline ends. The CDR3 length is 14 residues. CDR3 coding DNA: TGTGCCATCAGTGAGACCCAACCTCAAAATGAGCAGTTCTTC. Encoded protein: CAISETQPQNEQFF.

This clonotype has ten or more counts. J is TRBJ2-1 and V is TRBV20-1; possible D gene TRBD1, 6 bases. The CDR3 totals 14 residues. Germline V gene lookup returns CDR1 DFQATT and CDR2 SNEGSKA (reference sequence). The germline V and J ends were trimmed by 8 bases and 3 bases, with 17 bases remaining between them. CDR3 protein: CSPKPGQIYNEQFF. DNA for the CDR3: TGCAGTCCCAAGCCGGGACAAATCTACAATGAGCAGTTCTTC.

This clonotype came up many times. This chain uses TRBV5-1 with TRBJ1-2; D might be TRBD1 (5 bases). V lost 4 bases, J lost 7 bases, and 17 bases lay in between. The germline gives CDR1 SGHRS, CDR2 YFSETQ. CDR3 length equals 14 residues. CDR3 protein: CASSEGPRDGGYTF. CDR3 nucleotides: TGCGCCAGCAGCGAGGGACCTCGTGACGGTGGCTACACCTTC.

The chain recombines TRBV24-1 with TRBJ1-2; D gene ambiguous. Germline CDR1 is KGHDR and CDR2 is SFDVKD. Deletions cut 0 bases from V and 5 bases from J, with 6 bases between. The CDR3 covers 13 residues. The CDR3 reads CATSDLMGYGYTF. CDR3 DNA: TGTGCCACCAGTGATTTGATGGGGTATGGCTACACCTTC.

This clonotype was counted a few times. This chain connects TRBV10-3 to TRBJ2-5; 9 bases agree with TRBD1. With V trimmed by 3 bases and J by 4 bases, 3 bases remained unmatched. The V gene's germline CDR1 is ENHRY and CDR2 SYGVKD. The CDR3 is 14 residues long. As DNA, the CDR3 is TGTGCCATCAGTGACGGGACAGGGTTAGAGACCCAGTACTTC. This gives the protein CAISDGTGLETQYF.

This clonotype turned up a few times. The J gene is TRBJ1-2, the V gene TRBV12-3 or TRBV12-4; D is perhaps TRBD1 (5 bases). This CDR3 region has 14 residues. V was pared by 3 bases and J by 4 bases, with 12 bases between. CDR3 residues: CASSLYDRSYGYTF. The CDR3 nucleotides read TGTGCCAGCAGTTTGTACGACAGATCCTATGGCTACACCTTC.

The V and J genes are TRBV11-2 and TRBJ2-1; 15 bases line up with TRBD2. CDR1 and CDR2 (germline): SGHAT, FQNNGV. The CDR3 contains 17 residues. V shed 2 bases and J 9 bases; nucleotides not matched to a gene: 8. For the CDR3, the DNA is TGTGCCAGCAGCTTAAATCCGGGACTAGCGGGAGGTGGTGAGCAGTTCTTC. It translates to CASSLNPGLAGGGEQFF.

This clonotype has a handful of counts. V gene TRBV29-1 combines with J gene TRBJ2-1; 8 positions agree with TRBD2. Germline V CDR1 and CDR2: SQVTM, ANQGSEA. CDR3 length: 16 residues. The ends lost 0 bases at V and 3 bases at J; junction bases unmatched: 7. The chain's CDR3 is CSVEDALAGSYNEQFF. The CDR3 DNA reads TGCAGCGTTGAAGATGCTCTAGCGGGTAGCTACAATGAGCAGTTCTTC.

A few counts support this clonotype. V gene TRBV5-1 combines with J gene TRBJ1-2, with no clear D. Trimming cost V 1 base and J 4 bases, with 17 bases left between them. Germline V CDR1 and CDR2: SGHRS, YFSETQ. This CDR3 comprises 16 residues. CDR3 DNA: TGCGCCAGCAGCTTGCGGCAGCCCCAACTGGGCTATGGCTACACCTTC. Its protein product is CASSLRQPQLGYGYTF.

The chain has TRBV11-2 and TRBJ2-3; the D call may be TRBD1 or TRBD2 (5 bases each). Trimming took off 5 bases at V and 5 bases at J, with 17 bases between the two ends. CDR3 size: 15 residues. The germline V gene encodes CDR1 SGHAT and CDR2 FQNNGV. CDR3 loop: CASSSRDREEDTQYF. CDR3 DNA sequence: TGTGCCAGCAGCAGCCGGGACCGTGAGGAAGATACGCAGTATTTT.

The sample holds many counts of this clonotype. This chain uses TRBV4-3 with TRBJ1-1; D gene unclear. Germline lookup yields CDR1 LGHNA and CDR2 YSLEER. V was pared by 0 bases and J by 6 bases, with 11 bases between. The CDR3 extends over 14 amino acids. The CDR3 sequence: CASSQDRTSSEAFF. In nucleotides, the CDR3 is TGCGCCAGCAGCCAAGATAGGACTTCTTCTGAAGCTTTCTTT.

The chain recombines TRBV7-8 with TRBJ2-7; tentative D call: TRBD1 (6 bases). Germline loops: CDR1 SGHVS, CDR2 FQNEAQ. This CDR3 has 16 amino acids. The ends were cut back, 5 bases at V and 5 bases at J, with 22 bases in the middle. The CDR3 loop reads CASSPERVRRGNEQYF. CDR3 bases: TGTGCCAGCAGCCCAGAAAGAGTGCGCAGGGGCAACGAGCAGTACTTC. Filled out from reference TRBV7-8 and TRBJ2-7, the complete variable domain reads GAGVSQSPRYKVAKRGQDVALRCDPISGHVSLFWYQQALGQGPEFLTYFQNEAQLDKSGLPSDRFFAERPEGSVSTLKIQRTQQEDSAVYLCASSPERVRRGNEQYFGPGTRLTVT.

This clonotype was detected ten times or more. The chain is built from TRBV4-2 and TRBJ1-5; D remains ambiguous. This CDR3 comprises 15 residues. V was pared by 0 bases and J by 5 bases, with 11 bases between. Germline V gene data show CDR1 as LGHNA and CDR2 as YNFKEQ. The CDR3 region is CASSQDLGGDQPQHF. The DNA for the CDR3 is TGTGCCAGCAGCCAAGATCTGGGCGGGGATCAGCCCCAGCATTTT.

The rearrangement uses TRBV12-3 or TRBV12-4 and TRBJ1-5; TRBD1 might be the D (5 bases). Trimming took 5 bases from V and 7 from J, leaving 9 bases between them. The CDR3 consists of 12 residues. CDR3 protein: CASSDKGQPQHF. CDR3 DNA: TGTGCCAGCAGTGACAAGGGGCAGCCCCAGCATTTT.

CDR3 nucleotides: TGCGCCAGCAGCCAAGGGGTGGGGCGGGAGGCCACCTACGAGCAGTACTTC. It yields the protein CASSQGVGREATYEQYF. The genes are TRBV4-3 and TRBJ2-7, with 8 bases matching TRBD2. The germline gives CDR1 LGHNA, CDR2 YSLEER. CDR3 length: 17 residues. V shed 1 base, J shed 2 bases, and the junction held 10 bases outside the gene matches.

The chain carries TRBV11-2 and TRBJ2-1, with a tentative D call TRBD1 (5 bases). Per the germline V gene, CDR1 is SGHAT and CDR2 is FQNNGV. The CDR3 totals 17 residues. Trimming left V 5 bases short and J 4 bases short, with 21 bases between. The CDR3 DNA reads TGTGCCAGCAGCCCTCAACCGGCAGGGAACGTTTACAATGAGCAGTTCTTC. This encodes CASSPQPAGNVYNEQFF.

This rearrangement joins TRBV19 to TRBJ2-1; D perhaps matches TRBD2 (6 bases). V was trimmed by 3 bases and J by 1 base, leaving 13 bases between them. Germline V gives CDR1 LNHDA, CDR2 SQIVND (reference sequence). This CDR3 spans 16 amino acids. This chain's CDR3 is CASSMIGGLSYNEQFF. CDR3 nucleotides: TGTGCCAGTAGTATGATAGGAGGGTTATCCTACAATGAGCAGTTCTTC. The whole variable domain, filled in from reference TRBV19 and TRBJ2-1, reads DGGITQSPKYLFRKEGQNVTLSCEQNLNHDAMYWYRQDPGQGLRLIYYSQIVNDFQKGDIAEGYSVSREKKESFPLTVTSAQKNPTAFYLCASSMIGGLSYNEQFFGPGTRLTVL.

Regarding this clonotype: The junction and the germline gene differ at one end; a read error may be behind it. This chain joins TRBV11-2 and TRBJ1-2; 11 positions match TRBD1. CDR3 length: 16 amino acids. Germline V CDR1 and CDR2: SGHAT, FQNNGV. The CDR3 DNA is TGCGCCAGCAGCTTACTACGGACAGGGGGCAGGAATGGCTACACCTTC. Its translation is CASSLLRTGGRNGYTF.

This clonotype was counted many times. The J gene is TRBJ2-2, the V gene TRBV6-1, with 9 nucleotides matching TRBD2. Trimming took 5 bases from V and 4 from J; bases not matched to a gene: 8. Germline V gene sequence: CDR1 MNHNS, CDR2 SASEGT. CDR3 length equals 16 residues. The CDR3 DNA is TGTGCCAGCAGTCAAGTAGCGGGAGCGGTCACCGGGGAGCTGTTTTTT. This sequence encodes CASSQVAGAVTGELFF.

This clonotype was picked up many times. The V call is TRBV6-5, the J call TRBJ1-1; 7 bases fit TRBD1. Per the germline V gene, CDR1 is MNHEY and CDR2 is SVGAGI. The CDR3 totals 15 residues. J was trimmed by 0 bases and V by 1 base; bases with no gene match: 2. CDR3 bases: TGTGCCAGCAGTTACTTTGGGACAGTGAACACTGAAGCTTTCTTT. Protein product: CASSYFGTVNTEAFF.

V and J are TRBV20-1 and TRBJ2-1, with D unclear. With 5 bases removed from V and 10 bases from J, the gap between germline ends came to 9 bases. CDR1 and CDR2 (germline): DFQATT, SNEGSKA (reference sequence). This CDR3 is 10 amino acids long. The DNA for the CDR3 is TGCAGTGCTCCATCCAGGGAGCAGTTCTTC. Amino acids: CSAPSREQFF.

Many counts were recorded for this clonotype. J is TRBJ2-1 and V is TRBV12-3 or TRBV12-4, with D possibly matching TRBD1 (6 bases). Deletions cut 6 bases from V and 2 bases from J, with 14 bases between. This CDR3 is built from 15 residues. The CDR3 DNA follows: TGTGCCAGCAGCCCGGGACAACACACCTACAATGAGCAGTTCTTC. Its protein product is CASSPGQHTYNEQFF.

This clonotype was observed at least ten times. V is TRBV5-1 and J is TRBJ2-1, with no clear D. The germline V gene has CDR1 SGHRS and CDR2 YFSETQ. V was cut by 3 bases and J by 9 bases, with 10 bases left in between. The length of the CDR3 is 12 residues. The CDR3, as DNA: TGCGCCAGCAGCTCGAGATCATTTGAGCAGTTCTTC. Translating gives CASSSRSFEQFF.

This clonotype was found a few times. The chain carries TRBV20-1 and TRBJ2-1; TRBD2 matches 14 bases. There are 18 residues in the CDR3. V shed 1 base and J 0 bases; nucleotides not matched to a gene: 5. Germline CDR1 reads DFQATT; CDR2 reads SNEGSKA (reference sequence). The DNA of the CDR3 is TGCAGTGCTAGAGTAGCGGGACTAGCGGGGGCCTCCTACAATGAGCAGTTCTTC. Protein: CSARVAGLAGASYNEQFF.

This clonotype was counted only a few times. This chain uses TRBV28 with TRBJ2-7, with D uncertain. The V end lost 3 bases, the J end lost 3 bases, and 18 bases lay between the germline ends. The CDR3 is made up of 16 amino acids. Germline loops: CDR1 MDHEN, CDR2 SYDVKM. Here the CDR3 DNA reads TGTGCCAGCAGTTTTATGCAGCTCGGCGCCCTCTACGAGCAGTACTTC. Protein: CASSFMQLGALYEQYF.

V and J are TRBV18 and TRBJ1-4; perhaps TRBD1 as D (6 bases). Trimming stripped 3 bases from V and 7 bases from J, with 12 bases between. CDR3 size: 14 residues. In germline, CDR1 is KGHSH, CDR2 LQKENI. The CDR3 loop is CASSPGQQGEKLFF. In DNA, the CDR3 is TGTGCCAGCTCACCTGGACAGCAAGGTGAAAAACTGTTTTTT. Based on the CDR3 plus reference TRBV18 and TRBJ1-4, the full variable domain is NAGVMQNPRHLVRRRGQEARLRCSPMKGHSHVYWYRQLPEEGLKFMVYLQKENIIDESGMPKERFSAEFPKEGPSILRIQQVVRGDSAAYFCASSPGQQGEKLFFGSGTQLSVL.